The 27 T cell receptor beta chains given below trace back to one sample, sequenced in a study of T and B cells in COVID-19 patients. TRB rearrangements were amplified by multiplex PCR with BIOMED2 TRB-A/B primers. Each CDR3 protein is one row after TCRdb ran MiXCR on the multiplex PCR reads. This sample carries roughly 3,400 distinct CDR3 sequences, roughly 21% of them seen once, and the ten largest clones take roughly a fifth. Each TRB amplification used about 220-500 ng of genomic DNA from blood. Sequenced material: blood. The receptors were sampled from a human donor with active COVID-19.

This clonotype rates as medium-sized. This sequence joins TRBV5-5 and TRBJ1-1, with D possibly being TRBD1 (6 bases). V lost 0 bases to trimming and J lost 1 base, with 13 bases between them. The CDR3 contains 16 residues. Germline-derived CDR1 and CDR2 are SGHKS and YYEKEE (reference sequence). The CDR3: CASSLGPGTKNTEAFF. The CDR3, as DNA: TGTGCCAGCAGCTTGGGCCCCGGGACAAAGAACACTGAAGCTTTCTTT. The variable domain in full, with the rest retrieved from reference TRBV5-5 and TRBJ1-1, is DAGVTQSPTHLIKTRGQQVTLRCSPISGHKSVSWYQQVLGQGPQFIFQYYEKEERGRGNFPDRFSARQFPNYSSELNVNALLLGDSALYLCASSLGPGTKNTEAFFGQGTRLTVV.

In its sample, this clonotype ranks as large (0.1 to 1%). The chain combines TRBV29-1 with TRBJ2-5, with 9 bases aligning to TRBD1. J was trimmed by 2 bases and V by 6 bases; bases with no gene match: 1. Looked up from germline, CDR1 is SQVTM and CDR2 is ANQGSEA. This CDR3 comprises 12 residues. The CDR3 spells CSVGQGQETQYF. CDR3 nucleotide sequence: TGCAGCGTAGGACAGGGGCAAGAGACCCAGTACTTC.

The J gene is TRBJ2-7, the V gene TRBV5-1; the match to TRBD1 covers 8 bases. V was clipped by 4 bases and J by 2 bases; unmatched bases: 5. Germline V CDR1 and CDR2: SGHRS, YFSETQ. This CDR3 has 14 residues. The CDR3 reads CASSQGTGAYEQYF. CDR3 in DNA: TGCGCCAGCAGCCAGGGGACAGGAGCCTACGAGCAGTACTTC.

The sample holds a few counts of this clonotype. The gene calls are TRBV11-3 and TRBJ1-1; the D is unclear. V was pared by 3 bases and J by 1 base, with 6 bases between. Germline V gene lookup returns CDR1 SGHNT and CDR2 YENEEA. This CDR3 has 13 amino acids. CDR3 sequence: CASSLLANTEAFF. The CDR3 nucleotides read TGTGCCAGCAGCTTGTTAGCGAACACTGAAGCTTTCTTT. The whole variable domain, filled in from reference TRBV11-3 and TRBJ1-1, reads EAGVVQSPRYKIIEKKQPVAFWCNPISGHNTLYWYLQNLGQGPELLIRYENEEAVDDSQLPKDRFSAERLKGVDSTLKIQPAELGDSAVYLCASSLLANTEAFFGQGTRLTVV.

This clonotype was seen a few times. Here the CDR3 reads CASSLGGLAGSETQYF. In DNA form, the CDR3 reads TGCGCCAGCAGCTTGGGGGGACTAGCGGGTTCAGAGACCCAGTACTTC. The gene calls are TRBV5-1 and TRBJ2-5, with 12 bases identical to TRBD2. Germline lookup yields CDR1 SGHRS and CDR2 YFSETQ. The junction had 4 bases not matched to a gene; V was cut back by 0 bases and J by 4 bases. CDR3 length: 16 residues.

This clonotype was counted between two and nine times. This rearrangement joins TRBV7-2 to TRBJ2-2; no clear D gene. The V end lost 1 base, the J end lost 0 bases, and 9 bases lay between the germline ends. This CDR3 region has 16 residues. Germline CDR1 SGHTA, CDR2 FQGNSA. This chain's CDR3 is CASSLEELTNTGELFF. In DNA form, the CDR3 reads TGTGCCAGCAGCTTAGAGGAGTTGACGAACACCGGGGAGCTGTTTTTT.

This clonotype was seen a handful of times. The chain is built from TRBV20-1 and TRBJ2-1; no definite D call. Per germline, CDR1 DFQATT and CDR2 SNEGSKA (reference sequence). The CDR3 spans 15 residues. V lost 0 bases, J lost 0 bases, and 9 bases lay in between. In nucleotides, the CDR3 is TGCAGTGCTAGAGATCGTAGGGCCTCCTACAATGAGCAGTTCTTC. Translated, it gives CSARDRRASYNEQFF.

This clonotype rates as medium-sized. V gene TRBV6-5 combines with J gene TRBJ2-6; D may match TRBD1 or TRBD2 (5 bases each). The germline gives CDR1 MNHEY, CDR2 SVGAGI. CDR3 length equals 17 residues. Trimming removed 2 bases at V and 0 bases at J, with 11 bases between. DNA for the CDR3: TGTGCCAGCAGTTACGGGGACCTGAGCTCTGGGGCCAACGTCCTGACTTTC. It specifies CASSYGDLSSGANVLTF.

By share of the sample, this clonotype is medium-sized (0.01 to 0.1%). V and J are TRBV6-1 and TRBJ1-2, with D hard to call. The length of the CDR3 is 13 residues. CDR1 and CDR2 (germline): MNHNS, SASEGT. The ends were cut back, 4 bases at V and 7 bases at J, with 13 bases in the middle. CDR3 in DNA: TGTGCCAGCAGTGCCCAAATAGAGGGTGGCTACACCTTC. It yields the protein CASSAQIEGGYTF.

The rearrangement uses TRBV11-3 and TRBJ2-7; 11 positions agree with TRBD2. The CDR3 is 15 amino acids. J gave up 3 bases and V 6 bases, and 7 bases lay outside the gene matches. The germline V gene has CDR1 SGHNT and CDR2 YENEEA. The CDR3 coding sequence is TGTGCCAGCAGTTTCTCCGGGACTAGCGGCTACGAGCAGTACTTC. It codes for CASSFSGTSGYEQYF.

A few counts support this clonotype. One end of the junction does not line up with germline, which may come from a read error. The rearrangement links TRBV10-3 to TRBJ1-2, with 7 positions matching TRBD1. The CDR3 runs 14 residues. Germline lookup yields CDR1 ENHRY and CDR2 SYGVKD. The CDR3 nucleotides are TGCGCCAGCAGGGCCGGGACAGACTATGGAAGCTACACCTTC. Translated: CASRAGTDYGSYTF.

By frequency in the sample, this clonotype is medium-sized. The gene calls are TRBV6-1 and TRBJ2-2; D is unresolved. The CDR3 has 12 amino acids. Trimming left V 3 bases short and J 7 bases short, with 6 bases between. Germline V gene data show CDR1 as MNHNS and CDR2 as SASEGT. The CDR3 DNA is TGTGCCAGCAGTGAGATTGTCGGGGAGCTGTTTTTT. This encodes CASSEIVGELFF.

This clonotype has more than one count but fewer than ten. This chain links TRBV4-3 with TRBJ1-2; D gene unclear. V shed 0 bases and J shed 2 bases, with 7 bases lying between them. Germline-derived CDR1 and CDR2 are LGHNA and YSLEER. The CDR3 loop spans 14 amino acids. The CDR3 nucleotides read TGCGCCAGCAGCCAAGAGGGAAACAACTATGGCTACACCTTC. Its protein product is CASSQEGNNYGYTF.

Sample share makes this clonotype medium-sized (0.01 to 0.1%). The chain links TRBV6-2 or TRBV6-3 to TRBJ2-5, with TRBD2 matching over 9 bases. Trimming removed 5 bases from V and 5 bases from J; junction bases left unmatched: 15. The CDR3 extends over 17 amino acids. Germline CDR1 MNHEY, CDR2 SVGEGT. CDR3 nucleotide sequence: TGTGCCAGCAGTCCTACCCCCAGTGCGGGGGGGTTGGAGACCCAGTACTTC. Translating it yields CASSPTPSAGGLETQYF.

V usage is TRBV2 and J usage is TRBJ2-1; D remains ambiguous. In germline, CDR1 is SNHLY, CDR2 FYNNEI. The V end lost 1 base, the J end lost 0 bases, and 7 bases lay between the germline ends. This CDR3 is 15 amino acids long. The CDR3 region is CASSEDIYSYNEQFF. The CDR3 DNA sequence: TGTGCCAGCAGTGAAGACATCTACTCCTACAATGAGCAGTTCTTC.

This clonotype was detected only once. The chain couples TRBV9 to TRBJ2-5, with D perhaps matching TRBD2 (5 bases). V shed 0 bases and J shed 1 base, with 10 bases lying between them. The CDR3 extends over 15 amino acids. Germline V CDR1 and CDR2: SGDLS, YYNGEE. For the CDR3, the DNA is TGTGCCAGCAGCGTAGCCCCTGAGGGCCAAGAGACCCAGTACTTC. Its protein is CASSVAPEGQETQYF.

The chain joins TRBV7-3 to TRBJ2-2; 7 nucleotides align to TRBD1. The CDR3 loop spans 17 amino acids. Germline assignment: CDR1 SGHTA and CDR2 FQGTGA. Unmatched junction bases numbered 10, after V lost 5 bases and J lost 1 base. The CDR3 region is CASSQSRGLMNTGELFF. The CDR3 region has the DNA TGTGCCAGCAGCCAATCAAGGGGGCTGATGAACACCGGGGAGCTGTTTTTT. Filled out from reference TRBV7-3 and TRBJ2-2, the complete variable domain reads GAGVSQTPSNKVTEKGKYVELRCDPISGHTALYWYRQSLGQGPEFLIYFQGTGAADDSGLPNDRFFAVRPEGSVSTLKIQRTERGDSAVYLCASSQSRGLMNTGELFFGEGSRLTVL.

This clonotype is medium-sized (0.01 to 0.1%). V is TRBV19 and J is TRBJ2-5; the match to TRBD2 covers 9 bases. Germline CDR1 reads LNHDA; CDR2 reads SQIVND (reference sequence). The CDR3 extends over 12 amino acids. With V trimmed by 6 bases and J by 4 bases, 0 bases remained unmatched. As DNA, the CDR3 is TGTGCCAGTAGACTAGCGGGAGAGACCCAGTACTTC. This sequence encodes CASRLAGETQYF.

This clonotype has just a few counts. The chain has TRBV7-2 and TRBJ1-5; the D gene is possibly TRBD1 (5 bases). V lost 1 base and J 6 bases, leaving 16 bases between the germline ends. The CDR3 runs to 16 residues. CDR1 and CDR2 from the germline V gene are SGHTA and FQGNSA. The CDR3 reads CASSLGVVSGGQPQHF. The CDR3 DNA sequence: TGTGCCAGCAGCTTAGGCGTTGTGTCCGGGGGTCAGCCCCAGCATTTT.

By sample fraction, this clonotype is medium-sized. The V gene is TRBV18, the J gene TRBJ1-4; 7 bases line up with TRBD1. J gave up 0 bases and V 6 bases, and 4 bases lay outside the gene matches. This CDR3 comprises 15 residues. Germline assignment: CDR1 KGHSH and CDR2 LQKENI. CDR3: CASSFDRATNEKLFF. For the CDR3, the DNA is TGTGCCAGCTCTTTCGACAGGGCAACTAATGAAAAACTGTTTTTT.

The chain recombines TRBV10-3 with TRBJ1-2; D unclear. The germline V gene encodes CDR1 ENHRY and CDR2 SYGVKD. The V and J ends lost 6 bases and 0 bases respectively, with 20 bases between them. The CDR3 spans 17 residues. The DNA for the CDR3 is TGTGCCATCAGAGGCAGCCTTTCCCTTACCGCTAACTATGGCTACACCTTC. This encodes CAIRGSLSLTANYGYTF.

This sequence joins TRBV7-9 and TRBJ1-6; D is unresolved. CDR1 and CDR2 (germline): SEHNR, FQNEAQ (reference sequence). Between the trimmed V and J ends, which lost 4 bases and 10 bases, there was a span of 23 bases. CDR3 length: 17 amino acids. The chain's CDR3 is CASSSHDKGGMKSPLHF. DNA for the CDR3: TGTGCCAGCAGCTCACACGATAAAGGTGGGATGAAATCACCCCTCCACTTT.

This clonotype qualifies as medium-sized. The chain is built from TRBV30 and TRBJ2-3; D remains ambiguous. Trimming removed 3 bases at V and 0 bases at J, with 4 bases between. This CDR3 comprises 12 residues. The V gene's germline CDR1 is GTSNPN and CDR2 SVGIG (reference sequence). The CDR3 DNA is TGTGCCTGGAGCCATAGCACAGATACGCAGTATTTT. This sequence encodes CAWSHSTDTQYF.

V is TRBV7-2 and J is TRBJ2-7, with 13 bases identical to TRBD2. The germline V gene encodes CDR1 SGHTA and CDR2 FQGNSA. J gave up 2 bases and V 5 bases, and 3 bases lay outside the gene matches. This CDR3 is 15 amino acids long. The CDR3 nucleotides are TGTGCCAGCAGCGCCACTAGCGGGAGGGCCTACGAGCAGTACTTC. It yields the protein CASSATSGRAYEQYF.

This chain joins TRBV7-6 and TRBJ2-7; D is uncertain. This CDR3 contains 12 residues. Trimming shortened V by 1 base and J by 6 bases, and 7 bases separated the two germline ends. Germline V gene sequence: CDR1 SGHVS, CDR2 FNYEAQ. CDR3 nucleotide sequence: TGTGCCAGCAGCTTAGAAATGTTCGAGCAGTACTTC. Protein: CASSLEMFEQYF. The full variable domain, completed using reference TRBV7-6 and TRBJ2-7, is GAGVSQSPRYKVTKRGQDVALRCDPISGHVSLYWYRQALGQGPEFLTYFNYEAQQDKSGLPNDRFSAERPEGSISTLTIQRTEQRDSAMYRCASSLEMFEQYFGPGTRLTVT.

This clonotype is medium-sized in the sample. The V and J genes are TRBV19 and TRBJ1-1, with D perhaps matching TRBD1 (5 bases). This CDR3 is built from 20 residues. Trimming pared 4 bases from V and 2 bases from J, leaving 29 bases between. CDR1 and CDR2 (germline): LNHDA, SQIVND (reference sequence). The CDR3: CASSKTRIWGQGGKNTEAFF. The CDR3 nucleotides are TGTGCCAGTAGTAAGACACGCATTTGGGGTCAGGGTGGGAAAAACACTGAAGCTTTCTTT.

This clonotype has more than one count but fewer than ten. The chain employs TRBV7-9 and TRBJ2-7, with D possibly being TRBD1 (5 bases). CDR1 is SEHNR and CDR2 is FQNEAQ in the germline V gene (reference sequence). The ends were cut back, 1 base at V and 0 bases at J, with 10 bases in the middle. CDR3 length: 15 amino acids. The CDR3 spells CASSLGGLSSYEQYF. The DNA of the CDR3 is TGTGCCAGCAGCTTAGGGGGCTTAAGCTCCTACGAGCAGTACTTC.